This TCR beta chain was recorded in a study of early T cells in non-severe SARS-CoV-2 infection. Study information: Sequencing was performed on bulk RNA from unsorted whole blood, leaving chains unpaired.

A note on this clonotype: The target antigen is unknown.

TCRdb itself ran the 5' RACE reads through MiXCR, one entry per CDR3 protein. The sample has 75,000 to 90,000 distinct CDR3 sequences, 14% to 15% seen once. Germline V gene data show CDR1 as DFQATT and CDR2 as SNEGSKA (reference sequence). J was trimmed by 4 bases and V by 1 base; bases with no gene match: 3. This CDR3 is built from 13 residues. Study-level results: The matching step, a VDJdb search, favored anti-spike CD8 responses and missed private and CD4 specificities.

Specimen: whole blood. The chain is built from TRBV20-1 and TRBJ2-7; 8 bases line up with TRBD2. This TCR was recovered from an adult who was a healthcare worker with PCR-confirmed SARS-CoV-2 infection or an uninfected control (not recorded which). CDR3 protein: CSARVSGGYEQYF. DNA of the CDR3: TGCAGTGCTAGAGTGTCGGGAGGGTACGAGCAGTACTTC.